This T cell receptor beta chain comes out of a study of blood T cell repertoires in COVID-19. Data came from immunoSEQ multiplex PCR; TCRdb stores just in-frame clones and leaves some out. Of 150,000 or so clones listed, just under 85% are singletons. This clone occurred once. Germline values: CDR1 GTSNPN, CDR2 SVGIG (reference sequence). V was clipped by 0 bases and J by 2 bases; unmatched bases: 4. The CDR3 spans 15 residues. Input material: peripheral blood. This receptor was obtained from a woman of 80 years or more with acute or convalescent COVID-19. V and J are TRBV30 and TRBJ1-3; 7 bases line up with TRBD1. The CDR3 DNA reads as TGTGCCTGGAGTGTGGGACAGATAACTGGAAACACCATATATTTT. It encodes CAWSVGQITGNTIYF.